Listed here are 10 T cell receptor beta chains from one sample, sequenced in a study of OX40 agonist ivuxolimab in advanced cancers. Here immunoSEQ multiplex PCR was the method, and the copy in TCRdb shows in-frame clones only, minus some. The sample has over 55,000 clones, about 90% seen once. Sequencing was performed on CD4+ or CD8+ T cells sorted from blood, taken in a trial of the OX40 agonist ivuxolimab. These receptors were obtained from an adult with an advanced solid tumor such as melanoma, head and neck, liver or kidney cancer.

The chain joins TRBV7-3 to TRBJ2-2, with TRBD1 matching 8 bases. The CDR3 extends over 16 amino acids. V lost 3 bases to trimming and J lost 6 bases; unmatched junction nucleotides: 9. The germline CDR1 and CDR2 sequences are SGHTA and FQGTGA. This chain's CDR3 is CASSFTGTGSAGELFF. CDR3 nucleotides: TGTGCCAGCAGCTTCACCGGGACAGGTAGTGCCGGGGAGCTGTTTTTT. The entire variable domain, with the rest obtained from reference TRBV7-3 and TRBJ2-2, is as follows: GAGVSQTPSNKVTEKGKYVELRCDPISGHTALYWYRQSLGQGPEFLIYFQGTGAADDSGLPNDRFFAVRPEGSVSTLKIQRTERGDSAVYLCASSFTGTGSAGELFFGEGSRLTVL.

This chain links TRBV5-1 with TRBJ1-1, with D possibly matching TRBD1 (6 bases). Deletions cut 0 bases from V and 7 bases from J, with 13 bases between. This CDR3 comprises 14 residues. Germline-derived CDR1 and CDR2 are SGHRS and YFSETQ. The CDR3 protein is CASSLAPGQIEAFF. Here the CDR3 DNA reads TGCGCCAGCAGCTTGGCCCCTGGACAGATTGAAGCTTTCTTT.

The chain joins TRBV18 to TRBJ2-3; D is uncertain. Germline V gives CDR1 KGHSH, CDR2 LQKENI. The V end lost 2 bases, the J end lost 1 base, and 7 bases lay between the germline ends. The CDR3 runs 14 residues. CDR3 amino acids: CASSPDWRTDTQYF. In DNA, the CDR3 is TGTGCCAGCTCACCAGACTGGCGCACAGATACGCAGTATTTT.

The chain has TRBV7-9 and TRBJ1-4; tentatively, D is TRBD1 (5 bases). Germline V lookup: CDR1 SEHNR, CDR2 FQNEAQ (reference sequence). V shed 5 bases and J shed 8 bases, with 15 bases lying between them. The CDR3 spans 14 residues. The CDR3 is CASSRRGTGEKLFF. CDR3 sequence (DNA): TGTGCCAGCAGCCGACGCGGGACGGGCGAAAAACTGTTTTTT.

V is TRBV6-1 and J is TRBJ1-2; D remains ambiguous. Trimming shortened V by 6 bases and J by 2 bases, and 10 bases separated the two germline ends. CDR3 length equals 13 residues. Germline V gene data show CDR1 as MNHNS and CDR2 as SASEGT. CDR3 sequence: CASRVGSNYGYTF. The DNA for the CDR3 is TGTGCCAGCAGGGTCGGATCAAACTATGGCTACACCTTC.

The chain links TRBV10-3 to TRBJ1-2; D remains ambiguous. The germline V gene encodes CDR1 ENHRY and CDR2 SYGVKD. This CDR3 has 15 amino acids. Trimming shortened V by 0 bases and J by 1 base, and 9 bases separated the two germline ends. The CDR3, as DNA: TGTGCCATCAGTGAGTCGATAGGGTTTAACTATGGCTACACCTTC. It encodes CAISESIGFNYGYTF.

This chain uses TRBV18 with TRBJ2-1; 12 positions match TRBD2. V dropped 3 bases and J dropped 7; count of bases not matched to a gene: 7. CDR3 length equals 16 residues. Germline CDR1 KGHSH, CDR2 LQKENI. The CDR3 loop is CASSPLTSGRINEQFF. The CDR3 DNA reads as TGTGCCAGCTCACCGCTTACTAGCGGGAGGATAAATGAGCAGTTCTTC.

The genes are TRBV11-2 and TRBJ1-3, with TRBD1 as a possible D gene (5 bases). The germline V and J ends were trimmed by 2 bases and 2 bases, with 7 bases remaining between them. The CDR3 is 14 amino acids. Germline CDR1 is SGHAT and CDR2 is FQNNGV. In DNA form, the CDR3 reads TGTGCCAGCAGCTTAATGGGGGCTGGAAACACCATATATTTT. This sequence encodes CASSLMGAGNTIYF.

The chain recombines TRBV2 with TRBJ1-1, with D tentatively TRBD1 (5 bases). Germline V CDR1 and CDR2: SNHLY, FYNNEI. This CDR3 region has 13 residues. V lost 5 bases and J lost 4, with 11 bases in between. CDR3 nucleotide sequence: TGTGCCAGCAGTCGTATCGGGGGCACTGAAGCTTTCTTT. This codes for CASSRIGGTEAFF.

Concerning this clone itself: At one end, the junction sequence differs from germline, possibly due to a read error. The V call is TRBV7-7, the J call TRBJ2-5; TRBD1 agrees at 7 bases. The length of the CDR3 is 13 residues. The germline V gene has CDR1 SSHAT and CDR2 FNYEAQ (reference sequence). Here the CDR3 reads CASSRDSGETQYF. CDR3 DNA: TGTGCTAGCAGCAGGGACAGCGGCGAGACCCAGTACTTC. Variable domain in full (rest from reference TRBV7-7 and TRBJ2-5): GAGVSQSPRYKVTKRGQDVTLRCDPISSHATLYWYQQALGQGPEFLTYFNYEAQPDKSGLPSDRFSAERPEGSISTLTIQRTEQRDSAMYRCASSRDSGETQYFGPGTRLLVL.